A selection of T cell receptor beta chains follows, all from one sample in a study of blood T cells in healthy people across ages. TCRdb reprocessed the 5' RACE reads with MiXCR, giving one entry per CDR3 protein. The sample holds around 1,500,000 distinct CDR3 sequences, roughly 27% seen once. Material: blood. These receptors were obtained from a woman aged 30 to 39 in good health. Both conserved end residues are part of each CDR3. The order of the fields is D gene, clone size, J gene, V gene, CDR3 protein, CDR3 DNA. The D gene is left open where the match is weak. Clone size appears in some rows only: once, few, many, or a class for an expanded clone.

d_call: NA
clone_size: NA
j_call: TRBJ1-2
v_call: TRBV14
cdr3_aa: CASSQVGQNYYGYTF
cdr3_nt: TGTGCCAGCAGCCAAGTCGGACAGAACTACTATGGCTACACCTTC

d_call: NA
clone_size: few
j_call: TRBJ2-3
v_call: TRBV7-3
cdr3_aa: CASSPRGPSTDTQYF
cdr3_nt: TGTGCCAGCAGCCCGCGGGGCCCCAGCACAGATACGCAGTATTTT

d_call: TRBD2
clone_size: many
j_call: TRBJ2-1
v_call: TRBV25-1
cdr3_aa: CASSRRGGEQFF
cdr3_nt: TGTGCCAGCAGTCGCCGCGGGGGTGAGCAGTTCTTC

d_call: NA
clone_size: NA
j_call: TRBJ1-1
v_call: TRBV12-3/TRBV12-4
cdr3_aa: CASGTNTEAFF
cdr3_nt: TGTGCCAGCGGTACGAACACTGAAGCTTTCTTT

d_call: TRBD2
clone_size: few
j_call: TRBJ2-1
v_call: TRBV14
cdr3_aa: CASSISGRIKFF
cdr3_nt: TGTGCCAGCAGCATTAGCGGGAGGATTAAGTTCTTC

d_call: NA
clone_size: NA
j_call: TRBJ2-3
v_call: TRBV2
cdr3_aa: CASTGANTDTQYF
cdr3_nt: TGTGCCAGCACCGGGGCCAACACAGATACGCAGTATTTT

d_call: TRBD2
clone_size: few
j_call: TRBJ2-3
v_call: TRBV29-1
cdr3_aa: CSAGTSIITDTQYF
cdr3_nt: TGCAGCGCCGGGACTAGCATAATCACAGATACGCAGTATTTT

d_call: TRBD1
clone_size: few
j_call: TRBJ2-2
v_call: TRBV29-1
cdr3_aa: CSVRGQGNTGELFF
cdr3_nt: TGCAGCGTTAGGGGACAGGGGAACACCGGGGAGCTGTTTTTT

d_call: NA
clone_size: NA
j_call: TRBJ2-1
v_call: TRBV5-1
cdr3_aa: CASTLEGTYNEQFF
cdr3_nt: TGCGCCAGCACCCTGGAGGGGACTTACAATGAGCAGTTCTTC

d_call: NA
clone_size: once
j_call: TRBJ2-1
v_call: TRBV7-9
cdr3_aa: CASSPPGNEQVF
cdr3_nt: TGTGCCAGCAGCCCGCCGGGCAATGAGCAGGTCTTC

d_call: NA
clone_size: NA
j_call: TRBJ1-6
v_call: TRBV5-1
cdr3_aa: CASSLYQGGVNSPLHF
cdr3_nt: TGCGCCAGCAGCTTGTACCAGGGCGGCGTTAATTCACCCCTCCACTTT

d_call: TRBD2
clone_size: few
j_call: TRBJ2-5
v_call: TRBV7-8
cdr3_aa: CASSSPIGEREMGYRETQYF
cdr3_nt: TGTGCCAGCAGCTCGCCGATTGGAGAGCGGGAGATGGGTTATAGAGAGACCCAGTACTTC

d_call: TRBD2
clone_size: NA
j_call: TRBJ2-1
v_call: TRBV29-1
cdr3_aa: CSVYGGVACNGQFF
cdr3_nt: TGCAGCGTTTACGGGGGGGTAGCCTGCAATGGGCAGTTCTTC

d_call: NA
clone_size: few
j_call: TRBJ2-3
v_call: TRBV9
cdr3_aa: CASSVAGGLADTQYF
cdr3_nt: TGTGCCAGCAGCGTAGCCGGGGGGCTCGCAGATACGCAGTATTTT

d_call: NA
clone_size: NA
j_call: TRBJ2-2
v_call: TRBV7-2
cdr3_aa: CASSLGPGRTGELFF
cdr3_nt: TGTGCCAGCAGCTTAGGACCCGGGCGCACCGGGGAGCTGTTTTTT

d_call: NA
clone_size: many
j_call: TRBJ2-3
v_call: TRBV7-2
cdr3_aa: CASSPITDTQYF
cdr3_nt: TGTGCCAGCAGCCCTATCACAGATACGCAGTATTTT

d_call: TRBD1
clone_size: many
j_call: TRBJ1-2
v_call: TRBV29-1
cdr3_aa: CSVDEQGTNYGYTF
cdr3_nt: TGCAGCGTTGACGAACAGGGGACTAACTATGGCTACACCTTC

d_call: NA
clone_size: few
j_call: TRBJ2-3
v_call: TRBV28
cdr3_aa: CASIDRRASGGYF
cdr3_nt: TGTGCCAGCATTGACCGTAGGGCCTCAGGTGGGTATTTT

d_call: NA
clone_size: NA
j_call: TRBJ2-1
v_call: TRBV20-1
cdr3_aa: CSAPTGGGRYNEQFF
cdr3_nt: TGCAGTGCTCCCACGGGGGGCGGGAGATACAATGAGCAGTTCTTC

d_call: NA
clone_size: few
j_call: TRBJ1-5
v_call: TRBV4-1
cdr3_aa: CANSPHLRGGNNQPQHF
cdr3_nt: TGCGCCAACAGCCCCCATTTACGGGGGGGGAACAATCAGCCCCAGCATTTT

d_call: NA
clone_size: few
j_call: TRBJ1-5
v_call: TRBV2
cdr3_aa: CASTRDDSSNQPQHF
cdr3_nt: TGTGCCAGCACCCGAGACGACAGTAGCAATCAGCCCCAGCATTTT

d_call: NA
clone_size: few
j_call: TRBJ2-1
v_call: TRBV5-1
cdr3_aa: CASAGQTYNEQFF
cdr3_nt: TGCGCCAGCGCGGGACAGACTTACAATGAGCAGTTCTTC

d_call: NA
clone_size: NA
j_call: TRBJ1-1
v_call: TRBV12-3/TRBV12-4
cdr3_aa: CASRLRTEAFF
cdr3_nt: TGTGCCAGCAGGTTGCGGACTGAAGCTTTCTTT

d_call: NA
clone_size: NA
j_call: TRBJ1-1
v_call: TRBV12-5
cdr3_aa: CASGLGGVAEAFF
cdr3_nt: TGTGCTAGTGGTTTGGGCGGGGTAGCTGAAGCTTTCTTT

d_call: TRBD2
clone_size: NA
j_call: TRBJ2-3
v_call: TRBV12-3/TRBV12-4
cdr3_aa: CASSLGGGGNTDTQYF
cdr3_nt: TGTGCCAGCAGTTTAGGAGGCGGGGGTAACACAGATACGCAGTATTTT

d_call: NA
clone_size: NA
j_call: TRBJ2-3
v_call: TRBV7-2
cdr3_aa: CASSSSLTGYYTDTQYF
cdr3_nt: TGTGCCAGCAGCTCGAGTTTGACCGGATACTACACAGATACGCAGTATTTT

d_call: NA
clone_size: NA
j_call: TRBJ2-3
v_call: TRBV27
cdr3_aa: CASSGPQNPGPRGAQYF
cdr3_nt: TGTGCCAGCAGTGGCCCCCAGAATCCGGGGCCGCGGGGTGCGCAGTATTTT

d_call: NA
clone_size: NA
j_call: TRBJ1-2
v_call: TRBV4-2
cdr3_aa: CASSQEGSDWSGTYGYTF
cdr3_nt: TGTGCCAGCAGCCAAGAGGGCAGTGACTGGAGTGGTACCTATGGCTACACCTTC

d_call: NA
clone_size: few
j_call: TRBJ2-3
v_call: TRBV6-2/TRBV6-3
cdr3_aa: CASSSPRQGADTQYF
cdr3_nt: TGTGCCAGCAGTTCTCCGAGACAAGGGGCAGATACGCAGTATTTT

d_call: NA
clone_size: many
j_call: TRBJ2-7
v_call: TRBV7-3
cdr3_aa: CASSLTPDSYEQYF
cdr3_nt: TGTGCCAGCAGCTTAACGCCCGACTCCTACGAGCAGTACTTC

d_call: NA
clone_size: NA
j_call: TRBJ1-5
v_call: TRBV20-1
cdr3_aa: CSAGSTGRVSQPQHF
cdr3_nt: TGCAGTGCCGGATCTACAGGGAGAGTCAGCCAGCCCCAGCATTTT

d_call: TRBD2
clone_size: NA
j_call: TRBJ2-5
v_call: TRBV7-9
cdr3_aa: CASSFGGTGETQYF
cdr3_nt: TGTGCCAGCAGCTTCGGGGGGACTGGAGAGACCCAGTACTTC

d_call: TRBD2
clone_size: few
j_call: TRBJ2-3
v_call: TRBV10-3
cdr3_aa: CAISGGTGGSTDTQYF
cdr3_nt: TGTGCCATCAGCGGGGGGACTGGCGGATCGACAGATACGCAGTATTTT

d_call: NA
clone_size: NA
j_call: TRBJ2-5
v_call: TRBV12-3/TRBV12-4
cdr3_aa: CASSLRVQTQYF
cdr3_nt: TGTGCCAGCAGTTTAAGGGTACAGACCCAGTACTTC

d_call: NA
clone_size: few
j_call: TRBJ2-6
v_call: TRBV20-1
cdr3_aa: CSARVPRGSGANVLTF
cdr3_nt: TGCAGTGCTAGAGTTCCTAGGGGCTCTGGGGCCAACGTCCTGACTTTC

d_call: TRBD1
clone_size: many
j_call: TRBJ1-5
v_call: TRBV6-1
cdr3_aa: CASSDGTGEYQPQHF
cdr3_nt: TGTGCCAGCAGTGACGGGACAGGGGAGTATCAGCCCCAGCATTTT

d_call: NA
clone_size: many
j_call: TRBJ2-4
v_call: TRBV11-2
cdr3_aa: CASSLGYQDQNIQYF
cdr3_nt: TGTGCCAGCAGCTTAGGGTACCAGGACCAAAACATTCAGTACTTC

d_call: NA
clone_size: few
j_call: TRBJ2-3
v_call: TRBV30
cdr3_aa: CAWTSGVYTQYF
cdr3_nt: TGTGCCTGGACCTCGGGAGTGTATACGCAGTATTTT

d_call: NA
clone_size: NA
j_call: TRBJ2-7
v_call: TRBV18
cdr3_aa: CASSPQSGGPYEQYF
cdr3_nt: TGTGCCAGCTCACCACAGTCCGGGGGCCCCTACGAGCAGTACTTC

d_call: TRBD1
clone_size: NA
j_call: TRBJ1-5
v_call: TRBV12-3/TRBV12-4
cdr3_aa: CASTTTGGSQPQHF
cdr3_nt: TGTGCCAGCACTACGACAGGGGGCAGTCAGCCCCAGCATTTT

d_call: NA
clone_size: NA
j_call: TRBJ1-5
v_call: TRBV6-5
cdr3_aa: CASNPGGVQGNQPQHF
cdr3_nt: TGTGCCAGCAACCCAGGTGGGGTGCAAGGCAATCAGCCCCAGCATTTT

d_call: NA
clone_size: NA
j_call: TRBJ2-2
v_call: TRBV12-5
cdr3_aa: CASGLGQLNTGELFF
cdr3_nt: TGTGCTAGTGGCCTTGGACAGCTCAACACCGGGGAGCTGTTTTTT

d_call: TRBD2
clone_size: NA
j_call: TRBJ2-3
v_call: TRBV6-5
cdr3_aa: CASRYSHPASGGTDTQYF
cdr3_nt: TGTGCCAGCAGGTACTCTCACCCGGCTAGCGGAGGCACAGATACGCAGTATTTT

d_call: NA
clone_size: NA
j_call: TRBJ1-4
v_call: TRBV7-9
cdr3_aa: CASTLGSVNEKLFF
cdr3_nt: TGTGCCAGCACCTTAGGGTCGGTTAATGAAAAACTGTTTTTT

d_call: TRBD1
clone_size: few
j_call: TRBJ1-2
v_call: TRBV28
cdr3_aa: CASSPRGLGYTF
cdr3_nt: TGTGCCAGCAGTCCCAGGGGGCTCGGCTACACCTTC

d_call: TRBD1
clone_size: many
j_call: TRBJ2-7
v_call: TRBV10-3
cdr3_aa: CAISSGTGDYEQYF
cdr3_nt: TGTGCCATCAGTTCCGGGACAGGGGACTACGAGCAGTACTTC

d_call: NA
clone_size: NA
j_call: TRBJ1-2
v_call: TRBV3-1
cdr3_aa: CASSQDYRPNYGYTF
cdr3_nt: TGTGCCAGCAGCCAAGATTATAGACCTAACTATGGCTACACCTTC

d_call: NA
clone_size: NA
j_call: TRBJ2-5
v_call: TRBV12-3/TRBV12-4
cdr3_aa: CASSPSLARGGTQYF
cdr3_nt: TGTGCCAGCAGCCCCTCATTAGCGCGGGGAGGGACCCAGTACTTC

d_call: NA
clone_size: NA
j_call: TRBJ1-3
v_call: TRBV20-1
cdr3_aa: CSARGGGQSGNTIYF
cdr3_nt: TGCAGTGCTAGAGGGGGCGGTCAGTCTGGAAACACCATATATTTT

d_call: NA
clone_size: NA
j_call: TRBJ2-7
v_call: TRBV4-2
cdr3_aa: CASSPPPGAQYF
cdr3_nt: TGTGCCAGCAGCCCCCCCCCGGGGGCCCAGTACTTC

d_call: NA
clone_size: NA
j_call: TRBJ2-1
v_call: TRBV7-9
cdr3_aa: CASTQRFAYNEQFF
cdr3_nt: TGTGCCAGCACCCAGCGGTTTGCTTACAATGAGCAGTTCTTC